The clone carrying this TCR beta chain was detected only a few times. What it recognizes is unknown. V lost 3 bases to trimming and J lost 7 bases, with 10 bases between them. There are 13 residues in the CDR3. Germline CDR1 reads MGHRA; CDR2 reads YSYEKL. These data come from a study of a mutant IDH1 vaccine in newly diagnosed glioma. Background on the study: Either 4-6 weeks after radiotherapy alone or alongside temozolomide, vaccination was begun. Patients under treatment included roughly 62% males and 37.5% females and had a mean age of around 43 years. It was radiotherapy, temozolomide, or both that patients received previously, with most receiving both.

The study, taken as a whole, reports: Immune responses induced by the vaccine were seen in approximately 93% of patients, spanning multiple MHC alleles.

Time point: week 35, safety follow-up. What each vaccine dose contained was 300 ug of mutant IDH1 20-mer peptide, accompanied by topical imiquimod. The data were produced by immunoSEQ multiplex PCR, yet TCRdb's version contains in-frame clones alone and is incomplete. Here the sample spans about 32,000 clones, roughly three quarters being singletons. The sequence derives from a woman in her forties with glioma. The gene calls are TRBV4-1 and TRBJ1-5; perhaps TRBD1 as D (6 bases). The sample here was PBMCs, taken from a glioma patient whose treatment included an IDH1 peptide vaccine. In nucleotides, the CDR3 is TGCGCCAGCAGCCACCAGGGGAACCAGCCCCAGCATTTT. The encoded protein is CASSHQGNQPQHF.